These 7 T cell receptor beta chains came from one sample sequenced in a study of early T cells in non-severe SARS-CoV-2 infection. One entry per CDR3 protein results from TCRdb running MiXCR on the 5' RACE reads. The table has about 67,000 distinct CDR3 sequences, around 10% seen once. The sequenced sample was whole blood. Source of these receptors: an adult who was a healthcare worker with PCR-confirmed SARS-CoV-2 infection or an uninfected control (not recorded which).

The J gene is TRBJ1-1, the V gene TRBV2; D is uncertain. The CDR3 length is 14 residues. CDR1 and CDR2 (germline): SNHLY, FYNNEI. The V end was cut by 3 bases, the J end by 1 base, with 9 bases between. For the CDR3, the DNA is TGTGCCAGCAGTGATCGGGCGGCGAACACTGAAGCTTTCTTT. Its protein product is CASSDRAANTEAFF.

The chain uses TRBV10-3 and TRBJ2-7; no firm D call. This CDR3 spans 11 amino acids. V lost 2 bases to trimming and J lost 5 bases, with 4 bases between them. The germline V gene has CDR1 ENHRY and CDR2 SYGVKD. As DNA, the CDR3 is TGTGCCATCAGTGAGAAGCACGAGCAGTACTTC. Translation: CAISEKHEQYF.

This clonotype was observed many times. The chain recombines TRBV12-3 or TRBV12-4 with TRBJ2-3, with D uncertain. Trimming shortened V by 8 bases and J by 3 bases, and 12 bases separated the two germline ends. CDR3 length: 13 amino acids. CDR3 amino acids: CASSPSQTDTQYF. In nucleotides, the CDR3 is TGTGCCAGCTCCCCCTCCCAGACAGATACGCAGTATTTT.

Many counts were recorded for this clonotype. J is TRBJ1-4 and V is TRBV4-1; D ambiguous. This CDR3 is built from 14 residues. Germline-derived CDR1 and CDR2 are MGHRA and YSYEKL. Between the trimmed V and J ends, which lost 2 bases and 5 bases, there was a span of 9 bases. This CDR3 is CASSQSGWNEKLFF. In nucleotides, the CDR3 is TGCGCCAGCAGCCAAAGCGGTTGGAATGAAAAACTGTTTTTT.

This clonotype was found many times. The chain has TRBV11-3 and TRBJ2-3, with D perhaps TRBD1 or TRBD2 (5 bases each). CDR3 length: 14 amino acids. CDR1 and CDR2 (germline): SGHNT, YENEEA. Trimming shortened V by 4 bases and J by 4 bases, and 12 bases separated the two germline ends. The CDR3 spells CASSSAVGADTQYF. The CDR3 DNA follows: TGTGCCAGCAGCTCTGCCGTGGGGGCAGATACGCAGTATTTT.

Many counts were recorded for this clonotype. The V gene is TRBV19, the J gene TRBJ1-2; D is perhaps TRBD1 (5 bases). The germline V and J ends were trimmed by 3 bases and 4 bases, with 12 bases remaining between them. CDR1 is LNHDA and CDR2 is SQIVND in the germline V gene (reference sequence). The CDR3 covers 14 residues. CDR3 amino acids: CASSMADSAYGYTF. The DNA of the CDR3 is TGTGCCAGTAGTATGGCAGACAGCGCCTATGGCTACACCTTC.

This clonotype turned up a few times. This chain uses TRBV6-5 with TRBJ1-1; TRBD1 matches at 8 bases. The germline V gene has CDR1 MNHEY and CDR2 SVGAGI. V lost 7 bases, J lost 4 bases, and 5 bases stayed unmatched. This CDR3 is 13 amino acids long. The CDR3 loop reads CASTVDRGTEAFF. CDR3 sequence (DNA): TGTGCCAGCACCGTCGACAGGGGCACTGAAGCTTTCTTT.